This T cell receptor (beta chain) was captured in a study of blood T cell repertoires in COVID-19. About the study: Specimens from acute and convalescent COVID-19 originated in the United States, Italy and Spain. Sources were T cells, B-cell-depleted T cells, or PBMCs; the material itself was cDNA or gDNA.

V gave up 4 bases and J gave up 4 bases; unmatched junction bases: 9. CDR3 size: 16 residues. Germline lookup yields CDR1 SGHTA and CDR2 FQGTGA. As handled by the study authors: Nucleated cell number was recorded as an estimate derived from reference gene primer amplification. The data were produced by immunoSEQ multiplex PCR, yet TCRdb's version contains in-frame clones alone and is incomplete. V and J calls and clone size are those listed in that table; D and trimming were worked out from the DNA. The sample includes 130,000 to 150,000 clones, 65% to 85% of them seen just once. Material for sequencing was peripheral blood. This TCR was sampled from a man aged 55 to 69 with active or convalescent COVID-19. The V and J genes are TRBV7-3 and TRBJ2-3; 9 bases are shared with TRBD2. The CDR3 spells CASSSLSGSTADTQYF. The CDR3, as DNA: TGTGCCAGCAGCTCCCTTAGCGGGAGTACCGCAGATACGCAGTATTTT. The full variable domain, with the rest looked up from reference TRBV7-3 and TRBJ2-3, is GAGVSQTPSNKVTEKGKYVELRCDPISGHTALYWYRQSLGQGPEFLIYFQGTGAADDSGLPNDRFFAVRPEGSVSTLKIQRTERGDSAVYLCASSSLSGSTADTQYFGPGTRLTVL.